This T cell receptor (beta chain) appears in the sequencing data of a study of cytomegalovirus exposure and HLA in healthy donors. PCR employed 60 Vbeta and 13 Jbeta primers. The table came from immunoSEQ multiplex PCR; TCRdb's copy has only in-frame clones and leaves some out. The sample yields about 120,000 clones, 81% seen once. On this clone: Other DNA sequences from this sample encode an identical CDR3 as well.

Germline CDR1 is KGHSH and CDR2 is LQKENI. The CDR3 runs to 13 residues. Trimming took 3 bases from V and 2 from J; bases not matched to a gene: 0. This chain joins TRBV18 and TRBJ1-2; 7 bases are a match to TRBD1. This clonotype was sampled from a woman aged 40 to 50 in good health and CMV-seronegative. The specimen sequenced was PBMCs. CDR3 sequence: CASSPDRNYGYTF. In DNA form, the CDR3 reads TGTGCCAGCTCACCGGACAGGAACTATGGCTACACCTTC.